The TCR beta chain under discussion was sequenced for a study of blood T cells in healthy people across ages (dated by TCRdb to the mid-2010s). Study-level background: Template switching captured roughly one uniquely barcoded TCR beta cDNA molecule per two T cells in model experiments. To avoid experimental bias, donors of different ages were spread randomly across the sequencing lanes. To track age-related changes in TCR beta repertoire diversity, the study relied on deep sequencing normalized with unique cDNA molecular identifiers. For two donors (one aged 18 to 29 and one aged 80 or older), the study analyzed two additional independent replicas of 1 million unique cDNA reads from the same blood draw. The donors were divided into four age groups: young (average around 15 years), middle-aged (roughly 42), aged (around 67) and long-lived (roughly 82). On the study overall, not on this receptor specifically: Conclusive comparison of naive and antigen-experienced compartments was prevented by the profiling of bulk unsorted PBMCs. Observed TCR beta diversity correlated strongly with the percentage of naive T cells measured by flow cytometry. Because the CMV infection status of the donors was unknown, age-related changes in expanded clonotypes may potentially have been confounded. Estimates of total diversity from one million sequenced T cells were regarded as lower bounds and underestimates. As age increased, observed TCR beta diversity per million T cells dropped in a roughly linear way, and a significant reduction was already evident by age around 41. Compared with the aged group, the long-lived group had more naive CD4+ T cells, fewer expanded clones and increased TCR diversity, suggesting age selection.

With regard to this clonotype: Its antigen remains unidentified. One base away there is no much larger clone; base qualities are not given.

The donors were roughly 40 Caucasian individuals from Russia, aged about 6 to 95 years, who were systemically healthy. Each donor gave around 9.8 milliliters of peripheral blood, collected into EDTA-treated Vacutainer tubes. Ficoll-Paque density-gradient centrifugation was used to isolate PBMCs, with at least 6 million per sample. Trizol reagent was used to extract total RNA from the PBMCs, yielding at least 6 micrograms per sample. The percentages of naive CD45RAhigh/CD27high T cells were determined by flow cytometry on a PBMC aliquot from every donor. CDR1 is given as DFQATT and CDR2 as SNEGSKA, both from the germline V gene (reference sequence). The CDR3 goes from the cysteine to the phenylalanine over 15 residues. Just CDR3 DNA is preserved here, 45 bases in frame from base 1. V is cut by 3 bases and J by 0 bases, and the space between the germline ends is 13 bases. Library construction relied on 5' RACE. Data came from an Illumina HiSeq 2500. A second PCR of about 6 to 11 cycles was performed with a sample-barcoded 5' primer and a J-beta primer mix. Each TCR beta cDNA molecule received a unique molecular identifier from a template-switch 5' adaptor carrying 12 random nucleotides. Each sample yielded at least 2.5 million CDR3-containing paired-end reads. The Mint cDNA synthesis kit, primed by a TRBC-specific oligonucleotide, was used to synthesize first-strand cDNA from all RNA. After uracil-DNA glycosylase treatment, a first 18-cycle PCR used universal primers M1SS and BC2_uni_R on all cDNA. The source study handled its data this way. For normalization, 1 million high-quality reads were randomly selected from each sample, with every read carrying a distinct molecular identifier. Reads with shared molecular identifiers were discarded instead of being binned into consensus sequences. CDR3 identification, clonotype clustering and error correction used MiTCR with a Q25 quality threshold and the strictest error-elimination algorithm. Lower-bound total TCR beta diversity was estimated with a nonparametric unseen species model using Euler transformation. The public reads were reprocessed in TCRdb via fastp at Q25 and MiXCR, keeping in-frame beta chains. When rows share a CDR3 protein, they turn into one entry using the most common DNA and genes. For this entry, the V and J calls and clone size follow TCRdb and not the study's own pipeline. This sample comprises around 850,000 distinct CDR3 sequences, 36% of them detected only once. The ten largest make up 10% to 15% of the sample.

Recombination joined TRBV20-1 with TRBJ2-3, with the D call perhaps TRBD1 or TRBD2, as 5 bases match in each case. This TCR came from a man aged 18 to 30 in good health. Sequencing was carried out using blood. The CDR3 protein sequence reads: CSASRKGTSTDTQYF. The DNA sequence reads TGCAGTGCTAGCCGAAAGGGGACCAGCACAGATACGCAGTATTTT.